Listed below are T cell receptor beta chains from one sample, sequenced in a study of T cells after yellow fever vaccination. MiXCR was run by TCRdb on the 5' RACE reads, yielding one entry per CDR3 protein. The repertoire includes 500,000 to 550,000 distinct CDR3 sequences, less than 25% of them detected once, and about 17% sits in the top ten. This sample comprised PBMCs, obtained less than 25 days after the first yellow fever vaccination. The source of these receptors is a man between 18 and 35 years old who received the YFV17D yellow fever vaccine. The conserved cysteine and the conserved F or W are not part of the CDR3 here.

V: TRBV5-4; J: TRBJ2-4; CDR3: ASSLAGAVGNIQY
V: TRBV11-1; J: TRBJ1-6; CDR3: ASSFGTGTGNWNSPLH
V: TRBV28; J: TRBJ1-1; CDR3: ASSSAGYTEAF
V: TRBV19; J: TRBJ1-5; CDR3: ASRPPHPNQPQH
V: TRBV4-3; J: TRBJ1-6; CDR3: ASSQVQGVDSPLH
V: TRBV7-7; J: TRBJ2-1; CDR3: ASSPHSPGTNEQF
V: TRBV15; J: TRBJ2-3; CDR3: ATSRTTWGQGTDTQY
V: TRBV3-1; J: TRBJ2-1; CDR3: ASSQDKVVVAGEQF
V: TRBV10-3; J: TRBJ2-5; CDR3: AIRPTSGGAFETQY
V: TRBV7-9; J: TRBJ2-6; CDR3: ASTRTDSSGANVLT
V: TRBV20-1; J: TRBJ2-3; CDR3: SARGGSWTDTQY
V: TRBV20-1; J: TRBJ2-5; CDR3: SAIVIGRPETQY
V: TRBV4-2; J: TRBJ2-7; CDR3: ASSQDIKGPYEPY
V: TRBV3-1; J: TRBJ2-7; CDR3: ASSQEPLAGFTSYEQY
V: TRBV6-5; J: TRBJ2-1; CDR3: ASSYLGQINEQF
V: TRBV4-3; J: TRBJ2-2; CDR3: ASSQDLSWQNTGELF
V: TRBV18; J: TRBJ1-2; CDR3: ASSRAPQAQRGGYT
V: TRBV7-9; J: TRBJ1-5; CDR3: ASSLYEGAYSNQPQH
V: TRBV5-1; J: TRBJ2-2; CDR3: ASTCPRKASTANTGELF
V: TRBV4-1; J: TRBJ2-5; CDR3: ASSPGGNGETQY
V: TRBV20-1; J: TRBJ2-2; CDR3: SARLRGANTGELF
V: TRBV12-3/TRBV12-4; J: TRBJ1-2; CDR3: ASSLGEENYGYT